What follows describes a single T cell receptor beta chain. It was ten milliliters of peripheral blood that were drawn from each donor. This entry comes from a study of blood T cells in healthy people across ages. Sample-barcoded 5' priming and a J-beta primer mix drove a second PCR of roughly 6 to 12 cycles. Every individual sample yielded 3 million or more paired-end reads (each containing CDR3). TCRdb used MiXCR to reprocess the 5' RACE reads, holding one entry per CDR3 protein. The sample records approximately 1,100,000 distinct CDR3 sequences, under 55% being singletons. The CDR3 runs to 13 residues. V was cut by 2 bases and J by 2 bases, with 9 bases left in between. The germline V gene encodes CDR1 GTSNPN and CDR2 SVGIG (reference sequence).

This TCR derives from a woman aged 55-69 years in good health. The gene calls are TRBV30 and TRBJ1-2; D remains unclear. Sequenced material: blood. Here the CDR3 DNA reads TGTGCCTGGAGTTACCAGGTCAACTATGGCTACACCTTC. Translating gives CAWSYQVNYGYTF. Full variable domain (outside the CDR3, taken from reference TRBV30 and TRBJ1-2): SQTIHQWPATLVQPVGSPLSLECTVEGTSNPNLYWYRQAAGRGLQLLFYSVGIGQISSEVPQNLSASRPQDRQFILSSKKLLLSDSGFYLCAWSYQVNYGYTFGSGTRLTVV.